The 23 T cell receptor beta chains in this list originate from one sample, sequenced in a study of OX40 agonist ivuxolimab in advanced cancers. Library generation was performed with the immunoSEQ multiplex PCR assay. TCRdb's version of the immuneACCESS table is confined to in-frame rearrangements and falls short of the full clone set. An unresolved V gene accounts for under half of the shortfall where checked; the remainder is of unknown origin. A total of about 68,000 clones appear in this sample, around 83% of them only once. Clones ranked in the top ten supply roughly 1.4% of the sample. The source material was CD4+ or CD8+ T cells sorted from blood, sampled in a trial of the OX40 agonist ivuxolimab. These receptors were collected from an adult with an advanced solid tumor such as melanoma, head and neck, liver or kidney cancer.

The rearrangement links TRBV6-5 to TRBJ2-2; 7 nucleotides line up with TRBD2. From germline, CDR1 is MNHEY and CDR2 SVGAGI. V lost 8 bases, J lost 2 bases, and 8 bases stayed unmatched. CDR3 length: 15 residues. CDR3: CASAVAGVNTGELFF. The CDR3 DNA reads TGTGCCAGCGCGGTGGCGGGGGTAAACACCGGGGAGCTGTTTTTT.

V is TRBV4-2 and J is TRBJ1-6; 7 nucleotides match TRBD1. This CDR3 spans 16 amino acids. CDR1 is LGHNA, CDR2 YNFKEQ, per germline. J lost 7 bases, V lost 4 bases, and 10 bases had no gene match. This chain's CDR3 is CASSPRQGASNSPLHF. CDR3 sequence (DNA): TGTGCCAGCAGCCCTAGACAGGGCGCTTCAAATTCACCCCTCCACTTT.

This sequence joins TRBV2 and TRBJ2-7, with D unclear. The germline V gene encodes CDR1 SNHLY and CDR2 FYNNEI. The V gene lost 4 bases and the J gene lost 1 base, with 11 bases spanning the gap. This CDR3 has 14 amino acids. This CDR3 is CASSGPGPSYEQYF. The CDR3 DNA follows: TGTGCCAGCAGTGGCCCTGGACCTTCCTACGAGCAGTACTTC.

The chain has TRBV12-1 and TRBJ2-1; the table's D gene call, TRBD1, was not cross checked with the DNA. TRBV12-1 has pseudogene status. The CDR3 length is 16 residues. CDR3 sequence: CASSPYLGGSYNEQFF. CDR3 sequence (DNA): TGTGCCAGCAGCCCTTATCTAGGGGGATCCTACAATGAGCAGTTCTTC.

The chain recombines TRBV18 with TRBJ2-3, with 7 bases aligning to TRBD2. With V trimmed by 1 base and J by 0 bases, 4 bases remained unmatched. The CDR3 consists of 16 residues. Germline CDR1 reads KGHSH; CDR2 reads LQKENI. The CDR3 region is CASSPRGSTSTDTQYF. The CDR3 DNA reads TGTGCCAGCTCACCACGCGGGAGCACTAGCACAGATACGCAGTATTTT.

The chain recombines TRBV29-1 with TRBJ2-6; D is unclear. The germline V gene encodes CDR1 SQVTM and CDR2 ANQGSEA. This CDR3 region has 16 residues. V lost 6 bases, J lost 0 bases, and 15 bases lay in between. As DNA, the CDR3 is TGCAGCGTCCGCGGCAGCTCCCGCTCTGGGGCCAACGTCCTGACTTTC. This codes for CSVRGSSRSGANVLTF.

This sequence joins TRBV5-1 and TRBJ1-1; weak D call: TRBD1 (5 bases). Trimming pared 3 bases from V and 1 base from J, leaving 10 bases between. CDR1 and CDR2 (germline): SGHRS, YFSETQ. This CDR3 has 14 amino acids. CDR3: CASSYGDRNTEAFF. In nucleotides, the CDR3 is TGCGCCAGCAGCTATGGCGACAGGAACACTGAAGCTTTCTTT. The variable domain in full, completed from reference TRBV5-1 and TRBJ1-1, reads KAGVTQTPRYLIKTRGQQVTLSCSPISGHRSVSWYQQTPGQGLQFLFEYFSETQRNKGNFPGRFSGRQFSNSRSEMNVSTLELGDSALYLCASSYGDRNTEAFFGQGTRLTVV.

This clone was detected a few times. The chain employs TRBV11-2 and TRBJ2-2; 10 bases align to TRBD2. The CDR3 consists of 19 residues. Germline CDR1 SGHAT, CDR2 FQNNGV. The J segment lost 2 bases and the V segment lost 4 bases, leaving 13 bases of the junction unmatched. Written as DNA, the CDR3 is TGTGCCAGCAGCTCTTGGTTAGCTAGCGGGGGCCTCAACACCGGGGAGCTGTTTTTT. It encodes CASSSWLASGGLNTGELFF. Together with reference TRBV11-2 and TRBJ2-2, the CDR3 gives the full variable domain: EAGVAQSPRYKIIEKRQSVAFWCNPISGHATLYWYQQILGQGPKLLIQFQNNGVVDDSQLPKDRFSAERLKGVDSTLKIQPAKLEDSAVYLCASSSWLASGGLNTGELFFGEGSRLTVL.

This clone is a singleton in its sample. The chain uses TRBV2 and TRBJ2-5, with D possibly TRBD2 on 6 matching bases. Trimming left V 4 bases short and J 5 bases short, with 14 bases between. Germline lookup yields CDR1 SNHLY and CDR2 FYNNEI. CDR3 length: 14 amino acids. The CDR3 DNA is TGTGCCAGCAGTGGGGGGGTACCCAGGGAGACCCAGTACTTC. Protein product: CASSGGVPRETQYF. Full variable domain (remainder filled in from reference TRBV2 and TRBJ2-5): EPEVTQTPSHQVTQMGQEVILRCVPISNHLYFYWYRQILGQKVEFLVSFYNNEISEKSEIFDDQFSVERPDGSNFTLKIRSTKLEDSAMYFCASSGGVPRETQYFGPGTRLLVL.

This clone was recorded only once. The chain has TRBV6-6 and TRBJ1-2, with D hard to call. Germline values: CDR1 MNHNY, CDR2 SVGAGI (reference sequence). The CDR3 has 13 residues. Trimming removed 2 bases at V and 4 bases at J, with 8 bases between. DNA for the CDR3: TGTGCCAGCAGTTACGGTTCATCCTATGGCTACACCTTC. Residues: CASSYGSSYGYTF.

The V and J genes are TRBV15 and TRBJ2-5; tentative D call: TRBD2 (5 bases). Germline lookup yields CDR1 LNHNV and CDR2 YYDKDF (reference sequence). Trimming took 0 bases from V and 2 from J, leaving 7 bases between them. This CDR3 is built from 14 residues. The CDR3 spells CATSRDRGQETQYF. The DNA of the CDR3 is TGTGCCACCAGCAGAGATCGCGGGCAAGAGACCCAGTACTTC.

The chain combines TRBV7-6 with TRBJ2-7; D remains ambiguous. The CDR3 is 13 residues long. Germline V gene sequence: CDR1 SGHVS, CDR2 FNYEAQ. The ends were cut back, 1 base at V and 2 bases at J, with 6 bases in the middle. The CDR3 coding sequence is TGTGCCAGCAGCTTAGATCCCGCCTACGAGCAGTACTTC. Translating it yields CASSLDPAYEQYF.

The rearrangement uses TRBV5-4 and TRBJ2-3; D is possibly TRBD1 or TRBD2 (5 bases each). The length of the CDR3 is 14 residues. Looked up from germline, CDR1 is SGHNT and CDR2 is YYREEE (reference sequence). V lost 0 bases to trimming and J lost 6 bases, with 11 bases between them. The CDR3 protein is CASSLARREDTQYF. The CDR3 region has the DNA TGTGCCAGCAGCTTGGCCCGCAGGGAGGATACGCAGTATTTT.

The CDR3 region has the DNA TGTGCCACCCAAGACAGGGGAGAGAATGAAAAACTGTTTTTT. Residues: CATQDRGENEKLFF. This chain uses TRBV19 with TRBJ1-4; 8 bases match TRBD1. J was trimmed by 5 bases and V by 10 bases; bases with no gene match: 9. Per the germline V gene, CDR1 is LNHDA and CDR2 is SQIVND (reference sequence). This CDR3 comprises 14 residues. Looking up the rest from reference TRBV19 and TRBJ1-4 gives the full variable domain: DGGITQSPKYLFRKEGQNVTLSCEQNLNHDAMYWYRQDPGQGLRLIYYSQIVNDFQKGDIAEGYSVSREKKESFPLTVTSAQKNPTAFYLCATQDRGENEKLFFGSGTQLSVL.

The V and J genes are TRBV6-5 and TRBJ1-2, with D perhaps matching TRBD1 (6 bases). CDR1 is MNHEY and CDR2 is SVGAGI in the germline V gene. V was pared by 5 bases and J by 4 bases, with 17 bases between. This CDR3 has 15 residues. The CDR3 DNA reads TGTGCCAGCAGTCTAGCAGGGGCAGCCCCCTATGGCTACACCTTC. Translating it yields CASSLAGAAPYGYTF.

V usage is TRBV6-1 and J usage is TRBJ2-3, with 11 bases identical to TRBD2. V lost 6 bases and J lost 3; bases outside the gene matches: 2. Germline values: CDR1 MNHNS, CDR2 SASEGT. This CDR3 is 14 amino acids long. The CDR3 coding sequence is TGTGCCAGCAGAGTAGCGGGGGGGACAGATACGCAGTATTTT. This codes for CASRVAGGTDTQYF.

The chain combines TRBV5-6 with TRBJ1-1; 8 positions match TRBD1. This CDR3 is built from 16 residues. Germline trimming cut 5 bases from V and 1 base from J; bases unmatched to any gene: 10. CDR1 and CDR2 (germline): SGHDT, YYEEEE. CDR3 in amino acids: CASRGTGTGENTEAFF. In DNA, the CDR3 is TGTGCCAGCAGAGGAACCGGGACAGGAGAGAACACTGAAGCTTTCTTT.

The CDR3 spells CASSLAVGGKLNSPLHF. In DNA, the CDR3 is TGCGCCAGCAGCTTGGCTGTTGGGGGGAAACTTAATTCACCCCTCCACTTT. The J gene is TRBJ1-6, the V gene TRBV5-1, with a tentative D call TRBD1 (5 bases). CDR1 is SGHRS, CDR2 YFSETQ, per germline. Trimming pared 0 bases from V and 6 bases from J, leaving 16 bases between. This CDR3 is 17 amino acids long.

The chain couples TRBV9 to TRBJ2-3; D is perhaps TRBD1 (5 bases). CDR1 and CDR2 from the germline V gene are SGDLS and YYNGEE. The CDR3 runs to 14 residues. V dropped 6 bases and J dropped 8 bases, with 19 bases sitting between them. CDR3: CASTQSTGSGTQYF. CDR3 coding DNA: TGTGCCAGCACCCAATCTACAGGATCAGGTACGCAGTATTTT.

V gene TRBV5-6 combines with J gene TRBJ2-1; 7 bases align to TRBD2. This CDR3 has 15 amino acids. Trimming at V came to 2 bases and at J to 1 base, leaving 3 bases not matched to a gene. Per germline, CDR1 SGHDT and CDR2 YYEEEE. The CDR3 reads CASSFQRGSYNEQFF. The CDR3 nucleotides read TGTGCCAGCAGCTTCCAGCGGGGATCCTACAATGAGCAGTTCTTC. Full variable domain (rest looked up from reference TRBV5-6 and TRBJ2-1): DAGVTQSPTHLIKTRGQQVTLRCSPKSGHDTVSWYQQALGQGPQFIFQYYEEEERQRGNFPDRFSGHQFPNYSSELNVNALLLGDSALYLCASSFQRGSYNEQFFGPGTRLTVL.

The chain uses TRBV7-2 and TRBJ2-5, with D uncertain. Germline CDR1 reads SGHTA; CDR2 reads FQGNSA. This CDR3 has 14 amino acids. V was cut by 6 bases and J by 4 bases, with 15 bases left in between. The CDR3 is CASRSPLRAETQYF. The CDR3 DNA reads TGTGCCAGCAGATCACCGCTTAGGGCAGAGACCCAGTACTTC.

This clone turned up a few times. This chain connects TRBV29-1 to TRBJ1-1; D possibly corresponds to TRBD1 (6 bases). This CDR3 region has 13 residues. Germline V gene sequence: CDR1 SQVTM, CDR2 ANQGSEA. V lost 4 bases and J lost 11, with 20 bases in between. CDR3 residues: CSVGGSGTQGAFF. CDR3 sequence (DNA): TGCAGCGTTGGGGGTTCGGGAACCCAGGGGGCTTTCTTT.

This chain links TRBV4-1 with TRBJ2-7; 7 nucleotides match TRBD1. V lost 7 bases and J lost 0; bases outside the gene matches: 12. This CDR3 has 16 residues. Germline values: CDR1 MGHRA, CDR2 YSYEKL. The CDR3 reads CASTPTGARNSYEQYF. In nucleotides, the CDR3 is TGCGCCAGCACCCCCACAGGGGCAAGGAACTCCTACGAGCAGTACTTC.